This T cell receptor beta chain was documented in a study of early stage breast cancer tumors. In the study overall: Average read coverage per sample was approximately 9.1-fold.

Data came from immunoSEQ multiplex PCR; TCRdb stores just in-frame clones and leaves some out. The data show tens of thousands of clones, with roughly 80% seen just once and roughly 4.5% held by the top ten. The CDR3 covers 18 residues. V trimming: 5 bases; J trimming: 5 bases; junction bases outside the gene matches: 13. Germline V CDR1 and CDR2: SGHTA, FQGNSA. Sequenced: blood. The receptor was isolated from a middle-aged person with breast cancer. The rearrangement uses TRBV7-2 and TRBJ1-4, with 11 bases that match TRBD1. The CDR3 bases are TGTGCCAGCAGCCAAACCGGGACAGGGGGTCGAGCGAATGAAAAACTGTTTTTT. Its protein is CASSQTGTGGRANEKLFF. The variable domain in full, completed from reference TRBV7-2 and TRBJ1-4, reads GAGVSQSPSNKVTEKGKDVELRCDPISGHTALYWYRQSLGQGLEFLIYFQGNSAPDKSGLPSDRFSAERTGGSVSTLTIQRTQQEDSAVYLCASSQTGTGGRANEKLFFGSGTQLSVL.